These 15 T cell receptor beta chains came from one sample sequenced in a study of cytomegalovirus exposure and HLA in healthy donors. PCR used 60 Vbeta primers and 13 Jbeta primers. Assay: immunoSEQ multiplex PCR; the TCRdb copy retains only in-frame clones and omits some. There are approximately 100,000 clones in the sample; approximately 79% occur only once, and approximately 3% lies in the top ten. The sequencing input was PBMCs. The receptors here all came from a middle-aged woman in good health and CMV-seronegative.

This clone appeared once. V and J are TRBV28 and TRBJ1-2, with no clear D. V was cut by 7 bases and J by 4 bases, with 10 bases left in between. CDR3 length: 12 residues. Germline V CDR1 and CDR2: MDHEN, SYDVKM. CDR3 DNA: TGTGCCAGCAAGAGGATCACCTATGGCTACACCTTC. It yields the protein CASKRITYGYTF.

The CDR3 spells CASSESSGKALHF. The CDR3 nucleotides read TGCGCCAGCAGTGAGTCTTCGGGGAAGGCCCTCCACTTT. This chain joins TRBV10-1 and TRBJ1-6; D call uncertain. CDR1 and CDR2 from the germline V gene are WNHNN and SYGVQD (reference sequence). The CDR3 is 13 amino acids. V lost 0 bases to trimming and J lost 14 bases, with 11 bases between them.

The rearrangement joins TRBV6-1 to TRBJ2-1; TRBD2 might be the D (5 bases). Germline V gene sequence: CDR1 MNHNS, CDR2 SASEGT. This CDR3 is 14 amino acids long. Trimming cost V 7 bases and J 6 bases, with 16 bases left between them. CDR3 DNA sequence: TGTGCCAGCATGGTCGCCGGGAATCCCAATGAGCAGTTCTTC. As protein: CASMVAGNPNEQFF.

CDR3 region: CASNYLLGQETQYF. Written as DNA, the CDR3 is TGTGCCAGCAACTACCTTCTCGGTCAAGAGACCCAGTACTTC. The chain employs TRBV2 and TRBJ2-5, with unresolved D. The V and J ends lost 7 bases and 2 bases respectively, with 14 bases between them. This CDR3 has 14 residues. Germline V gives CDR1 SNHLY, CDR2 FYNNEI.

This chain uses TRBV28 with TRBJ1-2; 9 positions match TRBD1. Looked up from germline, CDR1 is MDHEN and CDR2 is SYDVKM. The CDR3 covers 17 residues. Unmatched junction bases numbered 8, after V lost 1 base and J lost 2 bases. Here the CDR3 DNA reads TGTGCCAGCAGTTTATCCCCGGGACAGGGACGGAACTATGGCTACACCTTC. This gives the protein CASSLSPGQGRNYGYTF.

This clone was observed once. The V call is TRBV6-5, the J call TRBJ1-1, with no clear D. The V and J ends lost 6 bases and 4 bases respectively, with 15 bases between them. The CDR3 totals 14 residues. Looked up from germline, CDR1 is MNHEY and CDR2 is SVGAGI. CDR3 amino acids: CASSRGVHSTEAFF. The CDR3 nucleotides are TGTGCCAGCAGCCGCGGGGTCCACTCCACTGAAGCTTTCTTT.

This clone was seen once. CDR3 sequence reads: CASLARGTDTQYF. The CDR3 nucleotides read TGTGCCAGCCTCGCCAGGGGTACAGATACGCAGTATTTT. The chain has TRBV7-8 and TRBJ2-3, with a tentative D call TRBD1 (6 bases). The V end lost 8 bases, the J end lost 3 bases, and 12 bases lay between the germline ends. Germline V gene lookup returns CDR1 SGHVS and CDR2 FQNEAQ. There are 13 residues in the CDR3.

The sample holds a few counts of this clone. The chain uses TRBV10-2 and TRBJ1-1, with TRBD1 matching over 8 bases. Germline values: CDR1 WSHSY, CDR2 SAAADI. V trimming: 7 bases; J trimming: 3 bases; junction bases outside the gene matches: 10. The CDR3 has 15 residues. CDR3 sequence: CASTSGGLGDTEAFF. DNA for the CDR3: TGCGCCAGCACGTCAGGGGGCTTAGGGGACACTGAAGCTTTCTTT.

V is TRBV2 and J is TRBJ2-7, with 11 bases lining up with TRBD2. After removal of 4 bases from V and 0 bases from J, the junction contained 5 bases not matched to a gene. The germline V gene encodes CDR1 SNHLY and CDR2 FYNNEI. The length of the CDR3 is 16 residues. CDR3 in DNA: TGTGCCAGCAGTGGAGGGACTAGCGGCTCCTCCTACGAGCAGTACTTC. Residues: CASSGGTSGSSYEQYF.

This clone was seen just once. The chain joins TRBV28 to TRBJ2-1; 7 bases are a match to TRBD1. The CDR3 loop spans 18 amino acids. With V trimmed by 4 bases and J by 6 bases, 18 bases remained unmatched. Germline lookup yields CDR1 MDHEN and CDR2 SYDVKM. CDR3 amino acids: CASSYDHFTGTEGNEQFF. The CDR3 DNA reads TGTGCCAGCAGTTACGATCATTTCACCGGGACAGAGGGCAATGAGCAGTTCTTC.

V gene TRBV5-1 combines with J gene TRBJ1-1; 7 bases align to TRBD1. Germline V lookup: CDR1 SGHRS, CDR2 YFSETQ. The CDR3 covers 16 residues. After removal of 0 bases from V and 5 bases from J, the junction contained 10 bases not matched to a gene. The CDR3 loop reads CASSLDEGSGGTEAFF. The CDR3 DNA is TGCGCCAGCAGCTTGGATGAGGGGTCAGGGGGAACTGAAGCTTTCTTT. Filled out from reference TRBV5-1 and TRBJ1-1, the complete variable domain reads KAGVTQTPRYLIKTRGQQVTLSCSPISGHRSVSWYQQTPGQGLQFLFEYFSETQRNKGNFPGRFSGRQFSNSRSEMNVSTLELGDSALYLCASSLDEGSGGTEAFFGQGTRLTVV.

The chain combines TRBV7-8 with TRBJ2-7; tentatively, D is TRBD1 (5 bases). The V gene lost 2 bases and the J gene lost 7 bases, with 15 bases spanning the gap. Germline V gives CDR1 SGHVS, CDR2 FQNEAQ. The CDR3 runs to 14 residues. The CDR3 loop is CASSLWGKSSEQYF. The DNA of the CDR3 is TGTGCCAGCAGCTTATGGGGCAAATCCTCAGAGCAGTACTTC.

Comments on this clone: Germline and junction disagree at one end, which may indicate a read error. The genes are TRBV5-8 and TRBJ1-2; D unclear. Germline loops: CDR1 SGHTS, CDR2 YDEGEE. The CDR3 sequence is 12 residues long. The CDR3 region has the DNA TGTGCCAGCAGCTTGCCCTACTACGGCTACACCTTC. Translated, it gives CASSLPYYGYTF.

The genes are TRBV15 and TRBJ2-5; the match to TRBD1 covers 7 bases. CDR1 is LNHNV, CDR2 YYDKDF, per germline (reference sequence). Trimming took 7 bases from V and 1 from J; bases not matched to a gene: 6. This CDR3 is built from 14 residues. The CDR3 DNA reads TGTGCCACCACCCCGGGACAGAGCCAAGAGACCCAGTACTTC. As protein: CATTPGQSQETQYF.

This clone was seen more than once but under ten times. The chain has TRBV7-8 and TRBJ2-5; 12 nucleotides line up with TRBD1. The J segment lost 4 bases and the V segment lost 5 bases, leaving 5 bases of the junction unmatched. This CDR3 contains 15 residues. Germline V gene lookup returns CDR1 SGHVS and CDR2 FQNEAQ. CDR3 DNA sequence: TGTGCCAGCAGCGCAGGGACAGGGGGCGGAGAGACCCAGTACTTC. It codes for CASSAGTGGGETQYF.